Below, 31 T cell receptor beta chains from the same sample are listed, as sequenced in a study of CD8 T cells in ankylosing spondylitis. TCRdb used MiXCR to reprocess the 5' RACE reads, holding one entry per CDR3 protein. This sample yields around 250,000 distinct CDR3 sequences, of which 15% to 20% are seen a single time; less than 35% belongs to the top ten. Sequenced sample: blood, either unsorted or a sorted T cell fraction (not recorded which). These receptors all come from a male donor with ankylosing spondylitis or in good health (not recorded which).

In this sample, this clonotype turned up a few times. V and J are TRBV12-3 or TRBV12-4 and TRBJ2-3; 9 bases match TRBD2. The CDR3 consists of 15 residues. With V trimmed by 6 bases and J by 5 bases, 9 bases remained unmatched. CDR3 amino acids: CASSPSGIPEDTQYF. As DNA, the CDR3 is TGTGCCAGCAGCCCTAGCGGGATCCCCGAAGATACGCAGTATTTT.

The rearrangement links TRBV4-1 to TRBJ2-7; tentative D call: TRBD1 (5 bases). The CDR3 runs 16 residues. V was pared by 2 bases and J by 6 bases, with 20 bases between. Germline V gives CDR1 MGHRA, CDR2 YSYEKL. The CDR3 DNA follows: TGCGCCAGCAGCCAAAGGACACCGCCCACCTCTGTCGAGCAGTACTTC. Encoded protein: CASSQRTPPTSVEQYF.

This clonotype was seen only once. Relative to the germline gene, one junction end is altered; a read error may explain this. The chain joins TRBV7-7 to TRBJ2-7; D is possibly TRBD2 (6 bases). Germline CDR1 reads SSHAT; CDR2 reads FNYEAQ (reference sequence). This CDR3 spans 14 amino acids. The CDR3 region has the DNA TGTGCTAGCAGCCCCGAGGACGGGGGATACGAGCAGTACTTC. Translation gives CASSPEDGGYEQYF.

The chain combines TRBV10-3 with TRBJ2-6; a weak D match, TRBD2 (5 bases). Germline CDR1 and CDR2: ENHRY and SYGVKD. The CDR3 consists of 16 residues. V lost 8 bases and J lost 4, with 18 bases in between. The CDR3 DNA reads TGTGCCATCGCAGTTCACCCGGAGGTCGGGGCCAACGTCCTGACTTTC. Residues: CAIAVHPEVGANVLTF.

V usage is TRBV21-1 and J usage is TRBJ2-7. TRBV21-1 is annotated as a pseudogene. The CDR3 contains 15 residues. CDR3 bases: TGTGCCAGCAGCAACGGTGGCGGTACCTCCTACGAGCAGTACTTC. It specifies CASSNGGGTSYEQYF.

This clonotype was detected ten times or more. The V and J genes are TRBV20-1 and TRBJ2-3; TRBD2 aligns across 11 bases. V lost 6 bases, J lost 4 bases, and 15 bases stayed unmatched. Germline V gene data show CDR1 as DFQATT and CDR2 as SNEGSKA (reference sequence). The CDR3 has 17 amino acids. The CDR3 coding sequence is TGCAGTGCCCAAAAGGCCACTAGCGGGAGTAGCGCAGATACGCAGTATTTT. Encoded protein: CSAQKATSGSSADTQYF.

This clonotype was detected many times. This rearrangement joins TRBV4-1 to TRBJ2-1; 9 bases are shared with TRBD2. Germline V lookup: CDR1 MGHRA, CDR2 YSYEKL. This CDR3 has 18 residues. V lost 1 base and J lost 4; bases outside the gene matches: 11. Written as DNA, the CDR3 is TGCGCCAGCAGCCAAGTGCCCGGAGCGGGAGGATTATACAATGAGCAGTTCTTC. Translated: CASSQVPGAGGLYNEQFF.

J is TRBJ1-5 and V is TRBV11-2; 7 nucleotides agree with TRBD1. CDR1 is SGHAT, CDR2 FQNNGV, per germline. The CDR3 is made up of 14 amino acids. V lost 5 bases, J lost 6 bases, and 7 bases stayed unmatched. Here the CDR3 reads CASSPNTGVQPQHF. Written as DNA, the CDR3 is TGTGCCAGCAGCCCCAACACAGGGGTTCAGCCCCAGCATTTT.

The gene calls are TRBV6-1 and TRBJ2-2; D is unclear. Trimming pared 7 bases from V and 6 bases from J, leaving 18 bases between. CDR1 is MNHNS and CDR2 is SASEGT in the germline V gene. The CDR3 loop spans 15 amino acids. The CDR3 protein is CASTTDPQTAGELFF. The CDR3 DNA reads TGTGCCAGCACCACAGACCCCCAAACTGCCGGGGAGCTGTTTTTT.

There are many counts of this clonotype. The chain combines TRBV5-5 with TRBJ2-4; tentative D call: TRBD2 (5 bases). Between the trimmed V and J ends, which lost 4 bases and 10 bases, there was a span of 12 bases. Germline V gives CDR1 SGHKS, CDR2 YYEKEE (reference sequence). This CDR3 has 12 residues. The CDR3 loop is CASSLLTRIQYF. As DNA, the CDR3 is TGTGCCAGCAGCCTCCTAACTAGAATTCAGTACTTC.

The sample holds a few counts of this clonotype. The V and J genes are TRBV6-1 and TRBJ1-1, with 7 bases aligning to TRBD1. V lost 7 bases and J lost 1; bases outside the gene matches: 18. CDR1 is MNHNS and CDR2 is SASEGT in the germline V gene. The CDR3 contains 18 residues. The CDR3 region is CASTQGGRDLVGNTEAFF. The CDR3 DNA follows: TGTGCCAGCACCCAGGGGGGACGTGATTTGGTAGGGAACACTGAAGCTTTCTTT.

This clonotype was found many times. The J gene is TRBJ2-7, the V gene TRBV12-3 or TRBV12-4; 9 bases align to TRBD2. CDR3 length equals 15 residues. After removal of 5 bases from V and 6 bases from J, the junction contained 11 bases not matched to a gene. The CDR3: CASSAMLAGVPEQYF. The CDR3 coding sequence is TGTGCCAGCAGTGCGATGTTAGCGGGAGTCCCCGAGCAGTACTTC.

This clonotype was observed at least ten times. The chain recombines TRBV7-8 with TRBJ2-3, with 11 bases identical to TRBD2. The junction had 6 bases not matched to a gene; V was cut back by 6 bases and J by 4 bases. CDR3 length: 15 amino acids. The germline CDR1 and CDR2 sequences are SGHVS and FQNEAQ. The CDR3 DNA reads TGTGCCAGCAGTTCTCTAGCGGGAGGTGCAGATACGCAGTATTTT. Protein sequence: CASSSLAGGADTQYF.

V and J are TRBV6-5 and TRBJ1-2, with D uncertain. V was clipped by 0 bases and J by 1 base, with 3 bases between them. Germline CDR1 reads MNHEY; CDR2 reads SVGAGI. The CDR3 covers 13 residues. The CDR3 DNA is TGTGCCAGCAGTTACTCCGTTAACTATGGCTACACCTTC. Protein product: CASSYSVNYGYTF.

This clonotype was detected a few times. Mismatch with germline at one junction end may stem from a read error. V gene TRBV7-7 combines with J gene TRBJ2-7, with 11 bases identical to TRBD2. Germline V lookup: CDR1 SSHAT, CDR2 FNYEAQ (reference sequence). The CDR3 runs 13 residues. Here the CDR3 reads CASSAGTSGEQYF. The CDR3 DNA is TGTGCTAGCAGCGCGGGGACTAGCGGCGAGCAGTACTTC.

This clonotype was counted a few times. The V call is TRBV19, the J call TRBJ1-1; 8 bases fit TRBD1. Losses at the gene ends were 9 bases for V and 1 base for J; bases not matched to a gene: 4. CDR1 and CDR2 (germline): LNHDA, SQIVND (reference sequence). The CDR3 is made up of 13 amino acids. Here the CDR3 DNA reads TGTGCCAGCCAGGGGGCGGAGAACACTGAAGCTTTCTTT. Translated, it gives CASQGAENTEAFF.

This clonotype was detected only a few times. This chain links TRBV20-1 with TRBJ2-7; 10 positions match TRBD2. V lost 6 bases and J lost 2; bases outside the gene matches: 16. This CDR3 is built from 17 residues. The V gene's germline CDR1 is DFQATT and CDR2 SNEGSKA (reference sequence). The CDR3 spells CSATYKAILAGTYEQYF. Here the CDR3 DNA reads TGCAGTGCCACGTACAAGGCTATACTAGCGGGAACCTACGAGCAGTACTTC.

This clonotype was seen a handful of times. The chain is built from TRBV9 and TRBJ2-5; 12 bases align to TRBD1. Germline-derived CDR1 and CDR2 are SGDLS and YYNGEE. The CDR3 extends over 17 amino acids. The trim removed 0 bases at V and 5 bases at J, leaving 8 bases unmatched. The CDR3 loop reads CASSVGLGQGALETQYF. CDR3 coding DNA: TGTGCCAGCAGCGTAGGTTTGGGACAGGGGGCCTTGGAGACCCAGTACTTC.

Many counts were recorded for this clonotype. The chain is built from TRBV12-3 or TRBV12-4 and TRBJ2-1; D gene unclear. V lost 5 bases, J lost 6 bases, and 11 bases lay in between. The CDR3 covers 13 residues. In nucleotides, the CDR3 is TGTGCCAGCAGTCCCCTTAAACGCAATGAGCAGTTCTTC. This gives the protein CASSPLKRNEQFF.

The chain carries TRBV6-2 or TRBV6-3 and TRBJ2-3, with TRBD2 matching 9 bases. CDR1 is MNHEY, CDR2 SVGEGT, per germline. The CDR3 length is 16 residues. V lost 3 bases, J lost 3 bases, and 7 bases stayed unmatched. CDR3 sequence reads: CASSYSWTSATDTQYF. The CDR3 bases are TGTGCCAGCAGTTATTCGTGGACTAGCGCTACAGATACGCAGTATTTT.

V and J are TRBV24-1 and TRBJ2-1, with 12 bases aligning to TRBD2. The CDR3 covers 15 residues. J lost 9 bases, V lost 1 base, and 3 bases had no gene match. Germline values: CDR1 KGHDR, CDR2 SFDVKD. The CDR3 spells CATSDFETSGSEQFF. CDR3 DNA: TGTGCCACCAGTGATTTCGAGACTAGCGGGAGTGAGCAGTTCTTC.

V is TRBV7-2 and J is TRBJ2-7; D not resolved. V lost 0 bases and J 2 bases, leaving 11 bases between the germline ends. CDR1 and CDR2 (germline): SGHTA, FQGNSA. CDR3 size: 15 residues. The DNA for the CDR3 is TGTGCCAGCAGCTTAGCTAATGTGCAGGCCTACGAGCAGTACTTC. This codes for CASSLANVQAYEQYF.

This clonotype was found a few times. The CDR3 spells CASSLRDNPTDTQYF. The CDR3 region has the DNA TGCGCCAGCAGCTTAAGAGACAACCCTACAGATACGCAGTATTTT. The chain recombines TRBV4-1 with TRBJ2-3, with unresolved D. V was cut by 5 bases and J by 3 bases, with 15 bases left in between. The CDR3 loop spans 15 amino acids. Germline CDR1 reads MGHRA; CDR2 reads YSYEKL.

The chain uses TRBV6-1 and TRBJ2-3, with D possibly TRBD2 on 5 matching bases. Germline V gene data show CDR1 as MNHNS and CDR2 as SASEGT. With 2 bases removed from V and 3 bases from J, the gap between germline ends came to 12 bases. CDR3 size: 15 residues. CDR3 nucleotides: TGTGCCAGCAGTGAACGTCGGCGGACTACAGATACGCAGTATTTT. Its translation is CASSERRRTTDTQYF.

In its sample, this clonotype was seen many times. V is TRBV29-1 and J is TRBJ2-7, with TRBD2 identical over 11 bases. V trimming: 4 bases; J trimming: 3 bases; junction bases outside the gene matches: 2. CDR3 length: 13 amino acids. The germline V gene encodes CDR1 SQVTM and CDR2 ANQGSEA. CDR3 protein: CSVGGTSGYEQYF. The DNA for the CDR3 is TGCAGCGTTGGCGGGACTAGCGGCTACGAGCAGTACTTC.

This clonotype occurred a few times. The J gene is TRBJ1-2, the V gene TRBV6-1, with D possibly TRBD1 on 6 matching bases. This CDR3 region has 16 residues. V gave up 6 bases and J gave up 4 bases, with 21 bases separating them. From germline, CDR1 is MNHNS and CDR2 SASEGT. CDR3 sequence reads: CASSSPQRTAFYGYTF. CDR3 in DNA: TGTGCCAGCAGCTCGCCCCAAAGGACAGCATTCTATGGCTACACCTTC.

This clonotype was seen ten or more times. The chain links TRBV11-2 to TRBJ1-2; possibly TRBD1 for D (6 bases). The CDR3 runs to 15 residues. CDR1 and CDR2 (germline): SGHAT, FQNNGV. The ends were cut back, 5 bases at V and 1 base at J, with 14 bases in the middle. CDR3 in amino acids: CASSLGGSFNYGYTF. CDR3 nucleotides: TGTGCCAGCAGCCTTGGGGGCTCTTTTAACTATGGCTACACCTTC. Full variable domain (rest looked up from reference TRBV11-2 and TRBJ1-2): EAGVAQSPRYKIIEKRQSVAFWCNPISGHATLYWYQQILGQGPKLLIQFQNNGVVDDSQLPKDRFSAERLKGVDSTLKIQPAKLEDSAVYLCASSLGGSFNYGYTFGSGTRLTVV.

V is TRBV7-9 and J is TRBJ2-3; perhaps TRBD2 as D (6 bases). Germline V gene lookup returns CDR1 SEHNR and CDR2 FQNEAQ (reference sequence). V was trimmed by 5 bases and J by 11 bases, leaving 14 bases between them. The CDR3 contains 12 residues. This chain's CDR3 is CASSPRGRWQYF. CDR3 coding DNA: TGTGCCAGCAGCCCCCGAGGGAGGTGGCAGTATTTT.

This clonotype was observed a few times. The V gene is TRBV5-6, the J gene TRBJ2-1, with TRBD2 identical over 13 bases. Trimming removed 4 bases from V and 8 bases from J; junction bases left unmatched: 9. From germline, CDR1 is SGHDT and CDR2 YYEEEE. This CDR3 spans 16 amino acids. This CDR3 is CASSQRTSGRVHEQFF. CDR3 in DNA: TGTGCCAGCAGCCAGCGGACTAGCGGGAGAGTCCATGAGCAGTTCTTC. Together with reference TRBV5-6 and TRBJ2-1, the CDR3 gives the full variable domain: DAGVTQSPTHLIKTRGQQVTLRCSPKSGHDTVSWYQQALGQGPQFIFQYYEEEERQRGNFPDRFSGHQFPNYSSELNVNALLLGDSALYLCASSQRTSGRVHEQFFGPGTRLTVL.

The genes are TRBV7-9 and TRBJ1-1; TRBD1 matches at 7 bases. This CDR3 is built from 15 residues. Germline CDR1 reads SEHNR; CDR2 reads FQNEAQ (reference sequence). J lost 4 bases, V lost 1 base, and 6 bases had no gene match. The CDR3 sequence: CASSLVARGTTEAFF. Here the CDR3 DNA reads TGTGCCAGCAGCTTAGTTGCCAGGGGGACCACTGAAGCTTTCTTT.

CDR3 sequence: CASSYGQPWGEGPNTGELFF. CDR3 nucleotide sequence: TGTGCCAGCAGTTATGGACAGCCGTGGGGGGAGGGTCCGAACACCGGGGAGCTGTTTTTT. This sequence joins TRBV6-2 or TRBV6-3 and TRBJ2-2, with D possibly TRBD2 on 7 matching bases. Per germline, CDR1 MNHEY and CDR2 SVGEGT. V lost 3 bases, J lost 0 bases, and 23 bases lay in between. This CDR3 comprises 20 residues.